The following is a T cell receptor beta chain sequence with its context. Antigen unknown. The trim removed 1 base at V and 2 bases at J, leaving 0 bases unmatched. This CDR3 region has 14 residues. Germline values: CDR1 GTSNPN, CDR2 SVGIG (reference sequence). This sample stems from a study of CD8 T cells in Susac syndrome. Study details: At the time of blood draw, patients with Susac syndrome were therapy-naive, receiving corticosteroids, or receiving intravenous immunoglobulin alone. Study observations and caveats: None of the CD4+ T cell repertoires in Susac syndrome showed clonal expansion.

RNA, at roughly 0.5 to 1 ug, was reverse transcribed with random hexamers. Each CDR3 protein is one row after TCRdb ran MiXCR on the immunoSEQ multiplex PCR reads. The table shows about 140,000 distinct CDR3 sequences, with 85% to 95% occurring only once. This TCR derives from a human donor with Susac syndrome. What was sequenced was CD4+ T cells from PBMCs. The chain employs TRBV30 and TRBJ1-5; TRBD1 matches 9 bases. The CDR3: CAWSGTGGNQPQHF. CDR3 bases: TGTGCCTGGAGTGGGACAGGGGGCAATCAGCCCCAGCATTTT.